What follows are 14 T cell receptor beta chains derived from one specimen sequenced in a study of type 1 regulatory T cells. General study results and limits: Type 1 regulatory T cells had a more restricted TCR repertoire than non-type 1 regulatory T cells.

TCRdb reprocessed the reads with MiXCR, giving one entry per CDR3 protein. The sample carries 6,200 or so distinct CDR3 sequences, about 33% recorded once. Their recognized antigens are unknown. Sequencing input: cultured type 1 regulatory T (Tr1) cells, either the whole culture or a sorted fraction (not recorded which). All receptors come from a human donor in good health.

The chain joins TRBV6-5 to TRBJ2-3, with 10 bases lining up with TRBD2. Germline lookup yields CDR1 MNHEY and CDR2 SVGAGI. The CDR3 runs to 19 residues. V gave up 2 bases and J gave up 3 bases; unmatched junction bases: 14. DNA of the CDR3: TGTGCCAGCAGTTACCCGGCCGGTAGCGGGAGGATTTATACAGATACGCAGTATTTT. Protein product: CASSYPAGSGRIYTDTQYF.

Sample share makes this clonotype medium-sized. The chain joins TRBV18 to TRBJ1-1, with TRBD1 matching over 8 bases. The trim removed 4 bases at V and 6 bases at J, leaving 7 bases unmatched. The CDR3 length is 14 residues. Germline V gives CDR1 KGHSH, CDR2 LQKENI. The CDR3 sequence: CASSQATGVPEAFF. CDR3 bases: TGTGCCAGCTCACAAGCGACAGGGGTTCCTGAAGCTTTCTTT.

The chain uses TRBV7-9 and TRBJ2-7, with D perhaps TRBD1 (5 bases). V lost 6 bases and J lost 0, with 15 bases in between. Germline CDR1 SEHNR, CDR2 FQNEAQ (reference sequence). This CDR3 contains 15 residues. The CDR3 nucleotides are TGTGCCAGCAGACCCCGACAGCTTAGCTCCTACGAGCAGTACTTC. It translates to CASRPRQLSSYEQYF. Filled out from reference TRBV7-9 and TRBJ2-7, the complete variable domain reads DTGVSQNPRHKITKRGQNVTFRCDPISEHNRLYWYRQTLGQGPEFLTYFQNEAQLEKSRLLSDRFSAERPKGSFSTLEIQRTEQGDSAMYLCASRPRQLSSYEQYFGPGTRLTVT.

With respect to this clonotype: Since the CDR3 does not end with the conserved phenylalanine or tryptophan, this likely comes from a read error. This chain uses TRBV5-1 with TRBJ1-1; D is perhaps TRBD1 (6 bases). The ends were cut back, 0 bases at V and 1 base at J, with 10 bases in the middle. The CDR3 is 15 amino acids. Germline V CDR1 and CDR2: SGHRS, YFSETQ. CDR3 sequence: CASSLGGRRNTEAFL. The CDR3 DNA follows: TGCGCCAGCAGCTTGGGGGGGCGGAGGAACACTGAAGCTTTCCTT.

This clonotype was observed a few times. This sequence joins TRBV24-1 and TRBJ2-2; D unclear. Looked up from germline, CDR1 is KGHDR and CDR2 is SFDVKD. This CDR3 is built from 15 residues. The V gene lost 6 bases and the J gene lost 1 base, with 11 bases spanning the gap. The CDR3 DNA follows: TGTGCCACCAGTACCCCGGCCGGGAACACCGGGGAGCTGTTTTTT. Amino acid sequence: CATSTPAGNTGELFF.

The J gene is TRBJ2-7, the V gene TRBV18; maybe TRBD2 (7 bases). The CDR3 is made up of 18 amino acids. V was clipped by 1 base and J by 1 base, with 20 bases between them. Germline CDR1 KGHSH, CDR2 LQKENI. The CDR3 bases are TGTGCCAGCTCACCACTGACTAAGCCCGGGGGGCCTTCCTACGAGCAGTACTTC. Translating it yields CASSPLTKPGGPSYEQYF.

This chain uses TRBV11-2 with TRBJ2-1; possible D gene TRBD1, 6 bases. CDR1 is SGHAT, CDR2 FQNNGV, per germline. V was pared by 1 base and J by 4 bases, with 17 bases between. The CDR3 sequence is 17 residues long. The CDR3 sequence: CASSLVLGQFSYNEQFF. The CDR3 nucleotides are TGTGCCAGCAGCTTAGTACTTGGACAGTTCTCATACAATGAGCAGTTCTTC.

The V and J genes are TRBV6-1 and TRBJ1-2; D remains ambiguous. The V gene lost 2 bases and the J gene lost 4 bases, with 11 bases spanning the gap. Germline loops: CDR1 MNHNS, CDR2 SASEGT. The CDR3 runs to 14 residues. The CDR3 DNA follows: TGTGCCAGCAGTGAAAGCCCCGGGCCCTATGGCTACACCTTC. Protein: CASSESPGPYGYTF.

Turning to this clonotype: This clone may be a read error of a much larger clone one base away. The CDR3 DNA follows: TGTGCCAGCACCCAGCAGGGGGTTGAAGCTTTCTTT. Residues: CASTQQGVEAFF. The rearrangement links TRBV28 to TRBJ1-1; 7 bases are shared with TRBD1. CDR1 and CDR2 (germline): MDHEN, SYDVKM. The V and J ends lost 7 bases and 7 bases, in that order; junction bases with no gene match: 6. The CDR3 contains 12 residues.

The chain recombines TRBV5-1 with TRBJ2-7; TRBD1 is a possible D gene (6 bases). Per the germline V gene, CDR1 is SGHRS and CDR2 is YFSETQ. The germline V and J ends were trimmed by 0 bases and 3 bases, with 13 bases remaining between them. The CDR3 runs 15 residues. CDR3 loop: CASSLVSGALYEQYF. The CDR3 nucleotides read TGCGCCAGCAGCTTGGTTTCAGGGGCCCTCTACGAGCAGTACTTC.

This clonotype was counted a single time. The chain uses TRBV3-1 and TRBJ2-3; 12 nucleotides line up with TRBD2. Germline CDR1 and CDR2: LGHDT and YNNKEL (reference sequence). There are 17 residues in the CDR3. J was trimmed by 2 bases and V by 5 bases; bases with no gene match: 8. CDR3: CASSDVRTSGTTDTQYF. CDR3 nucleotides: TGTGCCAGCAGCGACGTGAGGACTAGCGGGACCACAGATACGCAGTATTTT.

This clonotype is deemed medium-sized. The chain uses TRBV18 and TRBJ2-5; TRBD1 matches at 9 bases. Germline CDR1 is KGHSH and CDR2 is LQKENI. The CDR3 is 15 residues long. V dropped 2 bases and J dropped 2; count of bases not matched to a gene: 3. The DNA of the CDR3 is TGTGCCAGCTCACCAGGACAGGGGAAACAAGAGACCCAGTACTTC. Translated, it gives CASSPGQGKQETQYF.

The chain employs TRBV13 and TRBJ2-1; 10 bases line up with TRBD2. The V and J ends lost 5 bases and 9 bases, in that order; junction bases with no gene match: 16. The CDR3 contains 17 residues. CDR1 and CDR2 (germline): PRHDT, FYEKMQ (reference sequence). CDR3 sequence reads: CASSLLGLAEKRPEQFF. CDR3 nucleotides: TGTGCCAGCAGCCTACTCGGACTAGCGGAAAAACGCCCTGAGCAGTTCTTC.

The rearrangement uses TRBV12-3 or TRBV12-4 and TRBJ1-6; 11 positions agree with TRBD1. The trim removed 4 bases at V and 2 bases at J, leaving 4 bases unmatched. This CDR3 spans 17 amino acids. The chain's CDR3 is CASSSGQGVTYNSPLHF. The CDR3 DNA reads TGTGCCAGCAGTTCGGGACAGGGGGTCACCTATAATTCACCCCTCCACTTT.